This TCR beta chain was sequenced during a study of blood T cell repertoires in COVID-19. At the level of the study: T cells, B-cell-depleted T cells, or PBMCs provided the cDNA or gDNA that served as material.

The CDR3 contains 12 residues. Germline CDR1 reads SGHRS; CDR2 reads YFSETQ. The germline V and J ends were trimmed by 5 bases and 3 bases, with 9 bases remaining between them. Per the study methods: For nucleated cells, counts were estimated from reference gene primer amplification. Repertoires were generated with immunoSEQ multiplex PCR, while TCRdb's copy carries only in-frame clones and drops some. That table is the source of V, J and clone size, and D and trimming were worked out from the DNA. The sample holds 250,000 or so clones, approximately 90% seen once. Sample: PBMCs or T cells enriched from blood (not recorded which). The TCR comes from a woman in her thirties or forties with acute COVID-19. V is TRBV5-1 and J is TRBJ2-7; D gene unclear. CDR3 sequence (DNA): TGCGCCAGCAGTCGAACGAGCTACGAGCAGTACTTC. It translates to CASSRTSYEQYF. Complete variable domain (other parts from reference TRBV5-1 and TRBJ2-7): KAGVTQTPRYLIKTRGQQVTLSCSPISGHRSVSWYQQTPGQGLQFLFEYFSETQRNKGNFPGRFSGRQFSNSRSEMNVSTLELGDSALYLCASSRTSYEQYFGPGTRLTVT.